This TCR beta chain was identified during a study of T cell responses to AZD1222 COVID-19 vaccine. Only a few counts were recorded for this clone. Its antigen is not identified. The ends were cut back, 4 bases at V and 9 bases at J, with 15 bases in the middle. This CDR3 has 13 amino acids. Per germline, CDR1 MDHEN and CDR2 SYDVKM. Study-wide results and caveats: Repertoire sampling happened only post peak T cell response. Donors were mostly white British, more females; clonal diversity possibly underestimated. Baseline seropositivity occurred in only 5 or 6 AZD1222 recipients. Regions 160-218 and 743-854 held dominance among vaccine-associated CD4 TCRs, which spanned spike.

Repertoires were generated with immunoSEQ multiplex PCR, while TCRdb's copy carries only in-frame clones and drops some. The profile shows about 140,000 clones, about 92% of them singletons. This sequence joins TRBV28 and TRBJ1-1; D is possibly TRBD1 (5 bases). The sequence came from an adult in good health. Sequenced here: peripheral blood, sampled on day 0 of AZD1222 vaccination. The CDR3 spells CASSSQGHPKAFF. The CDR3 nucleotides read TGTGCCAGCAGTTCACAAGGACACCCAAAAGCTTTCTTT.